These T cell receptor beta chains were read from a single sample in a study of T-cell memory formation after mild COVID-19. Each CDR3 protein is one row after TCRdb ran MiXCR on the 5' RACE reads. The sample holds around 410,000 distinct CDR3 sequences; 23% are singletons and the top ten take under 15%. Sample: PBMCs or a T cell subset sorted from them (not recorded which). The receptors were gathered from an adult woman who had mild COVID-19 (a few samples of this study predate the infection). Cell type and time point are not known. The conserved cysteine and the conserved F or W are not part of the CDR3 here. Each record gives: V gene, CDR3 protein.

v_call: TRBV5-6
cdr3_aa: ASSLAGDLSDTEAF

v_call: TRBV12-3/TRBV12-4
cdr3_aa: ASSLSTGHEKLF

v_call: TRBV30
cdr3_aa: AWSKEKGYEQY

v_call: TRBV11-1
cdr3_aa: ASSLSLAGVGEQF

v_call: TRBV24-1
cdr3_aa: ATSDPRAPGANVLT

v_call: TRBV21-1
cdr3_aa: ASSTKYYSGSYNEQF

v_call: TRBV29-1
cdr3_aa: SVEGAGLSYEQY

v_call: TRBV12-3/TRBV12-4
cdr3_aa: ASRLRGQNEQY

v_call: TRBV3-1
cdr3_aa: ASTQRTGYGYT

v_call: TRBV10-3
cdr3_aa: AISETGTVATYSNQPQH

v_call: TRBV5-1
cdr3_aa: ASSPTLLAANNEQF

v_call: TRBV6-1
cdr3_aa: ASSEDRVRETQY

v_call: TRBV4-3
cdr3_aa: ASSQGRTGRWDTEAF

v_call: TRBV12-3/TRBV12-4
cdr3_aa: ASSLLAGHYNEQF

v_call: TRBV4-2
cdr3_aa: ASSKGNIGGADEHF

v_call: TRBV30
cdr3_aa: AWRRVGVETQY

v_call: TRBV15
cdr3_aa: ATSRDRASELF

v_call: TRBV29-1
cdr3_aa: SVEDWVGGRGETQY

v_call: TRBV10-3
cdr3_aa: DISEYSDPTDTQY

v_call: TRBV7-9
cdr3_aa: ASSSWTGEETQY

v_call: TRBV5-1
cdr3_aa: ASREPSTDTQY

v_call: TRBV19
cdr3_aa: ASSKGGKDTEAF

v_call: TRBV6-5
cdr3_aa: ASSRVDSPLH

v_call: TRBV18
cdr3_aa: ASQDRGRSYGYT

v_call: TRBV6-1
cdr3_aa: ASRKQGSYGYT

v_call: TRBV6-1
cdr3_aa: ASSEARQGANGYT

v_call: TRBV6-5
cdr3_aa: ASSYSNKGYT

v_call: TRBV30
cdr3_aa: AWSVMGDEQF

v_call: TRBV12-3/TRBV12-4
cdr3_aa: ASSPSGRGDTQY

v_call: TRBV4-2
cdr3_aa: ASSQDRPGGFGYT

v_call: TRBV3-1
cdr3_aa: ASSPLAGSEKLF

v_call: TRBV7-2
cdr3_aa: ASSLGRGAGAGNTIY

v_call: TRBV4-2
cdr3_aa: ASSIAGGPLY

v_call: TRBV20-1
cdr3_aa: SARDFSGREQF

v_call: TRBV10-2
cdr3_aa: ATAPGSSYEQY

v_call: TRBV7-3
cdr3_aa: ASSLTSGETQY

v_call: TRBV12-3/TRBV12-4
cdr3_aa: ASSQTGWDTEAF

v_call: TRBV11-2
cdr3_aa: ASSVGGGLTNEKLF

v_call: TRBV18
cdr3_aa: ASSLGAQTYEQY

v_call: TRBV4-3
cdr3_aa: ASSTRGGYEQY

v_call: TRBV24-1
cdr3_aa: ATSDAGLQTRH

v_call: TRBV19
cdr3_aa: ASSMIGVEQF

v_call: TRBV7-9
cdr3_aa: ASSPVGSGDFYNEQF

v_call: TRBV6-2/TRBV6-3
cdr3_aa: ASSHSPSYEQY

v_call: TRBV7-2
cdr3_aa: ASSLSVRGEAF

v_call: TRBV7-6
cdr3_aa: ASSPGGAGTDTQY

v_call: TRBV19
cdr3_aa: ASSIYAGNQPQH

v_call: TRBV10-3
cdr3_aa: ATLVAGSYEQY

v_call: TRBV7-2
cdr3_aa: ASSPQLALSTDTQY

v_call: TRBV7-9
cdr3_aa: ASSPPMQRETQY

v_call: TRBV19
cdr3_aa: ASSRQGGGYEQY

v_call: TRBV6-5
cdr3_aa: ASSYLGQGMNTEAF

v_call: TRBV7-9
cdr3_aa: ASSLARLEANEQF

v_call: TRBV12-3/TRBV12-4
cdr3_aa: ASSFGGVYNEQF

v_call: TRBV4-1
cdr3_aa: ASSQEAYYGYT